These 11 T cell receptor beta chains were sequenced from one sample in a study of CD8 T cells in Susac syndrome. Random hexamers primed reverse transcription of 0.5 to 1 ug RNA. TCRdb analysed the immunoSEQ multiplex PCR reads with MiXCR anew, one entry per CDR3 protein. This sample has some 300,000 distinct CDR3 sequences, with 75% to 85% found just once. Sequencing used CD8+ T cells from PBMCs. Receptors originate from a human donor with multiple sclerosis.

This chain connects TRBV7-2 to TRBJ1-1; D gene uncertain. The CDR3 is 19 residues long. Germline CDR1 SGHTA, CDR2 FQGNSA. With 5 bases removed from V and 0 bases from J, the gap between germline ends came to 25 bases. The CDR3 here is CASSPRHPVGAAMNTEAFF. The CDR3 DNA follows: TGTGCCAGCAGCCCTCGACACCCCGTGGGTGCAGCGATGAACACTGAAGCTTTCTTT.

The CDR3 DNA reads as TGCGCCAGCAGCCATGTTATAGCGGGAAACATGGATGAGCAGTTCTTC. Translating it yields CASSHVIAGNMDEQFF. The chain recombines TRBV4-1 with TRBJ2-1; 8 positions match TRBD2. The CDR3 consists of 16 residues. Germline assignment: CDR1 MGHRA and CDR2 YSYEKL. With V trimmed by 3 bases and J by 8 bases, 12 bases remained unmatched.

The chain carries TRBV19 and TRBJ2-1; TRBD2 matches at 11 bases. The CDR3 spans 15 residues. Trimming at V came to 2 bases and at J to 9 bases, leaving 6 bases not matched to a gene. The germline gives CDR1 LNHDA, CDR2 SQIVND (reference sequence). CDR3 sequence reads: CASSIFGTSGTEQFF. As DNA, the CDR3 is TGTGCCAGTAGTATATTCGGGACTAGCGGCACTGAGCAGTTCTTC. The whole variable domain, filled in from reference TRBV19 and TRBJ2-1, reads DGGITQSPKYLFRKEGQNVTLSCEQNLNHDAMYWYRQDPGQGLRLIYYSQIVNDFQKGDIAEGYSVSREKKESFPLTVTSAQKNPTAFYLCASSIFGTSGTEQFFGPGTRLTVL.

The CDR3 bases are TGTGCCAGCAGCTTGTCCCTAGGGGCTGAAGCTTTCTTT. This codes for CASSLSLGAEAFF. The chain is built from TRBV11-2 and TRBJ1-1; D may be TRBD1 (5 bases). Trimming took 3 bases from V and 6 from J, leaving 11 bases between them. The CDR3 runs to 13 residues. Germline assignment: CDR1 SGHAT and CDR2 FQNNGV.

The rearrangement uses TRBV28 and TRBJ1-1; D unresolved. V lost 1 base and J lost 6, with 3 bases in between. Germline CDR1 reads MDHEN; CDR2 reads SYDVKM. This CDR3 has 11 residues. In DNA, the CDR3 is TGTGCCAGCAGTTTATTTCCTGAAGCTTTCTTT. Its translation: CASSLFPEAFF.

This clonotype was found once. The chain joins TRBV11-2 to TRBJ2-7, with a weak D call TRBD2 (5 bases). The CDR3 length is 13 residues. In germline, CDR1 is SGHAT, CDR2 FQNNGV. V shed 5 bases and J shed 0 bases, with 8 bases lying between them. CDR3 nucleotides: TGTGCCAGCAGCCACGGGATCTCCTACGAGCAGTACTTC. It specifies CASSHGISYEQYF.

Regarding this clonotype: A junction boundary mismatches the germline segment, possibly from a read error. The chain links TRBV12-3 or TRBV12-4 to TRBJ2-4; 11 nucleotides align to TRBD2. The CDR3 contains 12 residues. CDR3 coding DNA: TGTGCCAGCAGTAGCAGAACTAGCGGGGGTTGGTTC. Translating gives CASSSRTSGGWF.

The chain joins TRBV20-1 to TRBJ2-1; 7 bases fit TRBD1. Trimming took 0 bases from V and 6 from J; bases not matched to a gene: 5. This CDR3 has 14 residues. CDR1 and CDR2 from the germline V gene are DFQATT and SNEGSKA (reference sequence). In DNA, the CDR3 is TGCAGTGCTAGAGATGTACAGGGGACCAATGAGCAGTTCTTC. This codes for CSARDVQGTNEQFF.

This chain connects TRBV19 to TRBJ2-3; no clear D. Germline V gene lookup returns CDR1 LNHDA and CDR2 SQIVND (reference sequence). The CDR3 has 14 residues. Trimming left V 6 bases short and J 2 bases short, with 12 bases between. CDR3 amino acids: CASSLLLSTDTQYF. The CDR3 DNA reads as TGTGCCAGTAGCCTCCTGCTTTCCACAGATACGCAGTATTTT.

The chain uses TRBV28 and TRBJ2-2; 9 positions agree with TRBD2. The CDR3 sequence is 17 residues long. Per germline, CDR1 MDHEN and CDR2 SYDVKM. The V gene end was trimmed by 2 bases and the J gene end by 3 bases; junction bases not matched to a gene: 7. The CDR3 sequence is CASSLPEVAGDTGELFF. In DNA, the CDR3 is TGTGCCAGCAGTTTACCCGAGGTAGCGGGAGACACCGGGGAGCTGTTTTTT.

CDR3 in amino acids: CASSLGPPEGAEGYTF. The DNA for the CDR3 is TGTGCCAGCAGCTTGGGGCCCCCGGAGGGGGCGGAAGGCTACACCTTC. This sequence joins TRBV5-5 and TRBJ1-2; 7 bases are shared with TRBD1. Germline V gene lookup returns CDR1 SGHKS and CDR2 YYEKEE (reference sequence). Trimming took 0 bases from V and 8 from J; bases not matched to a gene: 13. The CDR3 contains 16 residues.